Listed below are T cell receptor beta chains from one sample, sequenced in a study of siplizumab effects on memory and regulatory T cells. Produced via immunoSEQ multiplex PCR; TCRdb's table is partial and in-frame only. Of tens of thousands of clones in the sample, less than 95% are singletons; the top ten hold around 29%. Sequenced: CD8+ T cells sorted from blood. These receptors came from a human donor in good health. Each CDR3 is given with its conserved first and last residue.

CDR3 length	V gene	J gene	CDR3 protein
15	TRBV27	TRBJ2-7	CATQRWEQGGYEQYF
16	TRBV4-2	TRBJ2-7	CASSQTSGARSYEQYF
15	TRBV7-9	TRBJ2-5	CASSIKTGALETQYF
14	TRBV4-1	TRBJ2-7	CASSPSGVGYEQYF
11	TRBV20-1	TRBJ2-1	CSALPGGEQFF
15	TRBV19	TRBJ2-5	CASSIDLGGDETQYF
16	TRBV7-9	TRBJ2-1	CASSLISGGIYNEQFF
13	TRBV28	TRBJ2-5	CAIRRGPTETQYF
14	TRBV6-6	TRBJ1-2	CASSSLAGFYGYTF
16	TRBV13	TRBJ1-2	CASSLSGQGALYGYTF
15	TRBV6-4	TRBJ2-1	CASSEKFSEGNEQFF
15	TRBV5-4	TRBJ2-7	CASSYDRTYSYEQYF
17	TRBV11-2	TRBJ2-5	CASSNTPLMGVQETQYF
11	TRBV19	TRBJ2-5	CASRGQETQYF
14	TRBV27	TRBJ2-2	CASSYQTYTGELFF
16	TRBV19	TRBJ2-1	CASSLGGTSGLYEQFF
15	TRBV7-9	TRBJ2-3	CASTPLGLGQDTQYF
11	TRBV5-4	TRBJ1-1	CASSLEGGLFF